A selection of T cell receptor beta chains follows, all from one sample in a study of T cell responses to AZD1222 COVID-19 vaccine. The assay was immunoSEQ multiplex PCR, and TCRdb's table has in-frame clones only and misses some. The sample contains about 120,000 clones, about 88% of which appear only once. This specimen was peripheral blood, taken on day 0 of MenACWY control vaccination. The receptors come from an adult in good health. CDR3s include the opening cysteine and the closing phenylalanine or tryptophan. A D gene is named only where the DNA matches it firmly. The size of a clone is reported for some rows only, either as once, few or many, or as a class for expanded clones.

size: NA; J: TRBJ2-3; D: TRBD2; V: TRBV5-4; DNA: TGTGCCAGCAGTCTTACTAGCGGGGGGACAGATACGCAGTATTTT; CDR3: CASSLTSGGTDTQYF
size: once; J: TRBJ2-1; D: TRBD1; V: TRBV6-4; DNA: TGTGCCAGCAGTGGGCCGGGACAGGGGATTAATGAGCAGTTCTTC; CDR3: CASSGPGQGINEQFF
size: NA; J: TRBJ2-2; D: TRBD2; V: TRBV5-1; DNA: TGCGCCAGCAGGTTAGCGGGAGACACCGGGGAGCTGTTTTTT; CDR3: CASRLAGDTGELFF
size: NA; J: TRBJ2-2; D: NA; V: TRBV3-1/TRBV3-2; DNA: TGTGCCAGCAGCCATTTTACGCGATTGAACACCGGGGAGCTGTTTTTT; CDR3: CASSHFTRLNTGELFF
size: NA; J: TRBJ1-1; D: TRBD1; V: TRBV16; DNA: TGTGCCAGCAGCCAATGGGGGACAGGGAACACTGAAGCTTTCTTT; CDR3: CASSQWGTGNTEAFF
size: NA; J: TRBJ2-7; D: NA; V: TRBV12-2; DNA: TGTGCAAGTCGCTCCCGAGCGGGAGACCACTACGAGCAGTACTTC; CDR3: CASRSRAGDHYEQYF
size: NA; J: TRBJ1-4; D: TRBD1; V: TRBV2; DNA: TGTGCCAGCATAATGGCAGGGACAGGCTGGGAAAAACTGTTTTTT; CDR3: CASIMAGTGWEKLFF
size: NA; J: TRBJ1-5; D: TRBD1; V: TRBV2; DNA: TGTGCCAGCAGTCAGGACAGGGGGCCTAGTGGCAATCAGCCCCAGCATTTT; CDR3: CASSQDRGPSGNQPQHF
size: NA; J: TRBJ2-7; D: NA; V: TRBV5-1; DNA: TGCGCCAGCAGCTTCCTTACTAGCAAAGTTTTCGAGCAGTACTTC; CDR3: CASSFLTSKVFEQYF
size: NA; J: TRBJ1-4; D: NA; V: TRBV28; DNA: TGTGCCAGCAGTTTAAGGGTAGGGGAACTGTTTTTT; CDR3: CASSLRVGELFF
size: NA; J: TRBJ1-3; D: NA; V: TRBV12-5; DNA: TGTGCTAGTGGTTTGATTAACAAGGGAAACACCATATATTTT; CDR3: CASGLINKGNTIYF
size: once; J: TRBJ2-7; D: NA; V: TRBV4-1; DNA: TGCGCCAGCAGCCAAGATGTTGTCGGGAAGCAGTACGAGCAGTACTTC; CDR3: CASSQDVVGKQYEQYF
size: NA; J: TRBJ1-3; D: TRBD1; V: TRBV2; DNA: TGTGCCAGCAGGGGAACAGGGGGCCCTGGAAACACCATATATTTT; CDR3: CASRGTGGPGNTIYF
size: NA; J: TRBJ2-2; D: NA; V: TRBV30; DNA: TGTGCCTGGACTTCAGGGCTGACCGGGGAGCTGTTTTTT; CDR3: CAWTSGLTGELFF
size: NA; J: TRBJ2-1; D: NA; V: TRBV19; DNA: TGTGCCAGTAGTATTTGGGGTAATGAGCAGTTCTTC; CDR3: CASSIWGNEQFF
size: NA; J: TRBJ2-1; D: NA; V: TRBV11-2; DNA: TGTGCCAGCAGCTTAGTCAATGAGCAGTTCTTC; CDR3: CASSLVNEQFF
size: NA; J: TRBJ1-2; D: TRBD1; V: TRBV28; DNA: TGTGCCAGCGGACCGGGACAGGTCCACTATGGCTACACCTTC; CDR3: CASGPGQVHYGYTF
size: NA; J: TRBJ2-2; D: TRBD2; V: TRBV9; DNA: TGTGCCAGCAGCGTAGTGGCGGGAGGGCAGGTGGAGCTGTTTTTT; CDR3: CASSVVAGGQVELFF
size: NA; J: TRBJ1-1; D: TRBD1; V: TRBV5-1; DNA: TGCGCCAGCAGCTTGGCGAGCGTCGGGACAGTCAACACTGAAGCTTTCTTT; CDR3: CASSLASVGTVNTEAFF
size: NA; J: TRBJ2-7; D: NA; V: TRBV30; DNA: TGTGCCCGGTCCGGACTGTCCTCCTACGAGCAGTACTTC; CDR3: CARSGLSSYEQYF
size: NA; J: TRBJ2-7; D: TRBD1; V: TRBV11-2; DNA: TGTGCCAGCAGCCCCAGACAGGGAAGCTACGAGCAGTACTTC; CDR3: CASSPRQGSYEQYF
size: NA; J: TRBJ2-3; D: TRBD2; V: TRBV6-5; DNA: TGTGCCAGCCGGGGACTAGCGGAAGATACGCAGTATTTT; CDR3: CASRGLAEDTQYF
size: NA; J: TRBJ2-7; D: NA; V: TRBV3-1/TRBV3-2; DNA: TGTGCCAGCAGCCAACTACAGGGAGCCTACGAGCAGTACTTC; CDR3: CASSQLQGAYEQYF
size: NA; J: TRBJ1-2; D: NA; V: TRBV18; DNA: TGTGCCAGCTCACCTGGAGGGCCAAACTATGGCTACACCTTC; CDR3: CASSPGGPNYGYTF
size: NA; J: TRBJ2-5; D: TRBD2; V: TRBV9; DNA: TGTGCCAGCAGCTTCGGGACTAGCGGGGGGGAGACCCAGTACTTC; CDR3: CASSFGTSGGETQYF
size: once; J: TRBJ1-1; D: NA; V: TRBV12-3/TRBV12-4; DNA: TGTGCCAGCAGTTTTGCTCAGGAAGCTTTCTTT; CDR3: CASSFAQEAFF
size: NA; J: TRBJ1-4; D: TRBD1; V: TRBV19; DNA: TGTGCCAGTAGCACAGGGGTAGGGCGTGAAAAACTGTTTTTT; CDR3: CASSTGVGREKLFF